What follows are 20 T cell receptor beta chains derived from one specimen sequenced in a study of CD8 T cells in Susac syndrome. Random hexamers primed reverse transcription of roughly 0.45 to 1 ug RNA. TCRdb processed the immunoSEQ multiplex PCR reads anew with MiXCR; each CDR3 protein has one entry. This table holds 95,000 to 150,000 distinct CDR3 sequences, over 90% found once. Sequenced input: CD8+ T cells from PBMCs. All receptors derive from a human donor with Susac syndrome.

This chain connects TRBV6-4 to TRBJ2-2; D remains unclear. In germline, CDR1 is MRHNA, CDR2 SNTAGT. V lost 8 bases and J lost 7, with 14 bases in between. The CDR3 spans 13 residues. CDR3 residues: CASRFFEGGELFF. The CDR3 nucleotides read TGTGCCAGCCGGTTCTTCGAAGGCGGGGAGCTGTTTTTT.

The rearrangement joins TRBV29-1 to TRBJ2-1; no reliable D call. The CDR3 contains 13 residues. Germline loops: CDR1 SQVTM, CDR2 ANQGSEA. V lost 3 bases, J lost 5 bases, and 11 bases lay in between. This CDR3 is CSVEVTTDNEQFF. The CDR3 nucleotides are TGCAGCGTTGAGGTGACAACAGACAATGAGCAGTTCTTC.

The CDR3 coding sequence is TGTGCCAGCAGCGGTTATGGACAGGGGGCGAGTGAAGCTTTCTTT. Translation gives CASSGYGQGASEAFF. The V call is TRBV9, the J call TRBJ1-1; TRBD1 matches 11 bases. V trimming: 3 bases; J trimming: 7 bases; junction bases outside the gene matches: 8. The germline CDR1 and CDR2 sequences are SGDLS and YYNGEE. CDR3 size: 15 residues.

This clonotype has just a few counts. The rearrangement uses TRBV6-5 and TRBJ2-3; D unresolved. Trimming removed 6 bases at V and 0 bases at J, with 7 bases between. CDR3 length equals 13 residues. Germline CDR1 reads MNHEY; CDR2 reads SVGAGI. This CDR3 reads CASRTTSTDTQYF. The CDR3 DNA sequence: TGTGCCAGCAGGACAACTAGCACAGATACGCAGTATTTT.

V and J are TRBV12-3 or TRBV12-4 and TRBJ1-1; D might be TRBD1 (5 bases). The CDR3 has 12 residues. V was cut by 1 base and J by 9 bases, with 9 bases left in between. CDR3 amino acids: CASSLGGAQAFF. The CDR3 DNA follows: TGTGCCAGCAGTTTAGGCGGGGCCCAAGCTTTCTTT.

This clonotype has only one observation. V is TRBV20-1 and J is TRBJ1-2; D gene unclear. Trimming pared 3 bases from V and 6 bases from J, leaving 5 bases between. CDR3 length: 10 amino acids. Germline V CDR1 and CDR2: DFQATT, SNEGSKA (reference sequence). The CDR3 region is CSASLNGYTF. In nucleotides, the CDR3 is TGCAGTGCTAGTCTCAATGGCTACACCTTC.

CDR3 sequence reads: CASSLYGGASSPQYF. DNA for the CDR3: TGTGCCAGCAGTTTATACGGGGGGGCCTCTAGTCCCCAGTACTTC. J is TRBJ2-5 and V is TRBV27, with 8 bases fitting TRBD2. The CDR3 has 15 amino acids. The germline V gene has CDR1 MNHEY and CDR2 SMNVEV (reference sequence). The V and J ends lost 1 base and 9 bases, in that order; junction bases with no gene match: 10.

This sequence joins TRBV9 and TRBJ2-7; no definite D call. This CDR3 is built from 16 residues. Trimming took 0 bases from V and 2 from J, leaving 15 bases between them. Germline V CDR1 and CDR2: SGDLS, YYNGEE. Written as DNA, the CDR3 is TGTGCCAGCAGCGTAGCCCCCCCACAGAGTACCTACGAGCAGTACTTC. Residues: CASSVAPPQSTYEQYF.

The chain uses TRBV4-2 and TRBJ2-5; TRBD2 might be the D (6 bases). CDR1 and CDR2 from the germline V gene are LGHNA and YNFKEQ. Trimming stripped 6 bases from V and 2 bases from J, with 10 bases between. This CDR3 has 13 residues. The CDR3 region has the DNA TGTGCCAGCAGACCTAGCGTGCAAGAGACCCAGTACTTC. It specifies CASRPSVQETQYF.

The chain carries TRBV4-2 and TRBJ2-5; weak D call: TRBD2 (6 bases). Germline V gene data show CDR1 as LGHNA and CDR2 as YNFKEQ. This CDR3 has 14 residues. V lost 6 bases and J lost 2, with 13 bases in between. DNA for the CDR3: TGTGCCAGCAGGCGGGACTTCACTCAAGAGACCCAGTACTTC. It yields the protein CASRRDFTQETQYF.

V gene TRBV3-1 combines with J gene TRBJ2-1, with D perhaps being TRBD1 or TRBD2 (5 bases each). CDR1 and CDR2 from the germline V gene are LGHDT and YNNKEL (reference sequence). V gave up 7 bases and J gave up 8 bases, with 18 bases separating them. The length of the CDR3 is 14 residues. The CDR3 sequence is CASTRGHSRDEQFF. Written as DNA, the CDR3 is TGTGCCAGCACCCGGGGCCATAGCAGAGATGAGCAGTTCTTC.

V is TRBV6-5 and J is TRBJ2-4; a weak D match, TRBD1 (5 bases). The V and J ends lost 0 bases and 7 bases respectively, with 10 bases between them. Germline CDR1 MNHEY, CDR2 SVGAGI. The CDR3 has 14 amino acids. The CDR3 nucleotides are TGTGCCAGCAGTTACTCGGGCAGGGCGAACATTCAGTACTTC. Translation: CASSYSGRANIQYF.

This chain joins TRBV19 and TRBJ1-6; D is unresolved. The CDR3 is 13 residues long. The germline gives CDR1 LNHDA, CDR2 SQIVND (reference sequence). Trimming stripped 1 base from V and 7 bases from J, with 5 bases between. CDR3 amino acids: CASSIGENSPLHF. DNA for the CDR3: TGTGCCAGTAGTATAGGGGAGAATTCACCCCTCCACTTT.

The rearrangement joins TRBV14 to TRBJ2-4, with D possibly being TRBD1 (6 bases). Trimming removed 0 bases from V and 0 bases from J, with 9 bases in between. Germline-derived CDR1 and CDR2 are SGHDN and FVKESK. The CDR3 is 16 amino acids. The DNA of the CDR3 is TGTGCCAGCAGCCAAGACGAGGGGGTAGCCAAAAACATTCAGTACTTC. This sequence encodes CASSQDEGVAKNIQYF.

This clonotype appeared a few times. The DNA for the CDR3 is TGTGCCAGCAGTTTAGGTCGGGGGACTGAAGCTTTCTTT. Protein sequence: CASSLGRGTEAFF. V and J are TRBV12-3 or TRBV12-4 and TRBJ1-1, with D perhaps TRBD1 (5 bases). There are 13 residues in the CDR3. Between the trimmed V and J ends, which lost 1 base and 5 bases, there was a span of 8 bases.

The V gene is TRBV5-6, the J gene TRBJ2-3, with TRBD2 matching over 9 bases. After removal of 0 bases from V and 0 bases from J, the junction contained 2 bases not matched to a gene. The length of the CDR3 is 16 residues. Germline V gives CDR1 SGHDT, CDR2 YYEEEE. CDR3 loop: CASSLVLAGSTDTQYF. In nucleotides, the CDR3 is TGTGCCAGCAGCTTGGTCCTAGCGGGGAGCACAGATACGCAGTATTTT.

This chain uses TRBV9 with TRBJ2-6; D perhaps matches TRBD2 (5 bases). The CDR3 is 16 amino acids. Germline CDR1 and CDR2: SGDLS and YYNGEE. V was pared by 1 base and J by 0 bases, with 8 bases between. The CDR3 coding sequence is TGTGCCAGCAGCGTATTCGGGATCTCTGGGGCCAACGTCCTGACTTTC. Protein sequence: CASSVFGISGANVLTF.

The chain employs TRBV12-3 or TRBV12-4 and TRBJ2-3, with 12 positions matching TRBD2. CDR3 length: 16 residues. V lost 4 bases and J lost 8; bases outside the gene matches: 10. CDR3 sequence reads: CASSSGTSGPRGTQYF. Here the CDR3 DNA reads TGTGCCAGCAGTTCCGGGACTAGCGGGCCCCGGGGTACGCAGTATTTT.

The CDR3 region has the DNA TGCAGTGCTAGGTCGCAGGGGACCAGCACAGATACGCAGTATTTT. Its translation: CSARSQGTSTDTQYF. The genes are TRBV20-1 and TRBJ2-3; possible D gene TRBD1, 6 bases. V was pared by 3 bases and J by 0 bases, with 13 bases between. Germline V gene data show CDR1 as DFQATT and CDR2 as SNEGSKA (reference sequence). The CDR3 loop spans 15 amino acids.

The table lists this clonotype with a count of one. This sequence joins TRBV11-2 and TRBJ2-5; perhaps TRBD2 as D (5 bases). V shed 0 bases and J shed 1 base, with 12 bases lying between them. The CDR3 spans 16 residues. CDR1 and CDR2 from the germline V gene are SGHAT and FQNNGV. Written as DNA, the CDR3 is TGTGCCAGCAGCTTAGAAATATTCGGACTCCAAGAGACCCAGTACTTC. This codes for CASSLEIFGLQETQYF.